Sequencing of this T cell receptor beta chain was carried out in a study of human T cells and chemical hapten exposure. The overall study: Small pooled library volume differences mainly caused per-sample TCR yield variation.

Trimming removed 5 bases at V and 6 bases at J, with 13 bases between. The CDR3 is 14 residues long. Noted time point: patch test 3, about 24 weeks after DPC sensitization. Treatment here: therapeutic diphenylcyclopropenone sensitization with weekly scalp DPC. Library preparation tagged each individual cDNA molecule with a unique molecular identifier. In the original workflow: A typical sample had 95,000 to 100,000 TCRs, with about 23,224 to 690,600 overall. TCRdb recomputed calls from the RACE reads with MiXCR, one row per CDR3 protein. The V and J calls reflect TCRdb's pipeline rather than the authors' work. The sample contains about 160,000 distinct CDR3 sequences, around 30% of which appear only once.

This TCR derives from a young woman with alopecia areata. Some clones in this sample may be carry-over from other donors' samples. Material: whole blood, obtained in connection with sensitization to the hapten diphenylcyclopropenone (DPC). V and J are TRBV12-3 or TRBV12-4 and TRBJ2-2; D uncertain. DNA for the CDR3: TGTGCCAGCAGTGCCTGGCGCCCTCCCGGGGAGCTGTTTTTT. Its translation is CASSAWRPPGELFF.